A single sample is the source of the 26 T cell receptor beta chains below, sequenced in a study of T cell responses to AZD1222 COVID-19 vaccine. The assay was immunoSEQ multiplex PCR, and TCRdb's table has in-frame clones only and misses some. The sample contains roughly 97,000 clones, roughly 91% of which appear only once. This specimen consisted of peripheral blood, obtained on day 0 of AZD1222 vaccination. The source of these receptors is an adult in good health.

The rearrangement uses TRBV5-5 and TRBJ2-6, with unresolved D. CDR1 and CDR2 from the germline V gene are SGHKS and YYEKEE (reference sequence). Trimming cost V 0 bases and J 0 bases, with 13 bases left between them. The CDR3 loop spans 18 amino acids. The CDR3 is CASSLASKKPSGANVLTF. The CDR3, as DNA: TGTGCCAGCAGCTTGGCCTCGAAGAAACCCTCTGGGGCCAACGTCCTGACTTTC. The whole variable domain, filled in from reference TRBV5-5 and TRBJ2-6, reads DAGVTQSPTHLIKTRGQQVTLRCSPISGHKSVSWYQQVLGQGPQFIFQYYEKEERGRGNFPDRFSARQFPNYSSELNVNALLLGDSALYLCASSLASKKPSGANVLTFGAGSRLTVL.

The chain links TRBV13 to TRBJ1-2; no definite D call. The germline CDR1 and CDR2 sequences are PRHDT and FYEKMQ (reference sequence). This CDR3 comprises 16 residues. Trimming removed 8 bases from V and 3 bases from J, with 22 bases in between. The CDR3 sequence is CASAGRAHPRDYGYTF. DNA for the CDR3: TGTGCCAGCGCCGGTAGGGCGCATCCCCGGGACTATGGCTACACCTTC.

This clone showed up just once. The chain couples TRBV27 to TRBJ2-3; weak D call: TRBD2 (5 bases). Germline CDR1 reads MNHEY; CDR2 reads SMNVEV (reference sequence). V was pared by 0 bases and J by 6 bases, with 10 bases between. This CDR3 has 14 amino acids. The CDR3 region is CASSLSPAGDTQYF. CDR3 DNA sequence: TGTGCCAGCAGTTTATCACCCGCGGGCGATACGCAGTATTTT.

The V gene is TRBV7-2, the J gene TRBJ2-4; TRBD1 is a possible D gene (5 bases). Between the trimmed V and J ends, which lost 5 bases and 0 bases, there was a span of 14 bases. Germline V gene data show CDR1 as SGHTA and CDR2 as FQGNSA. This CDR3 region has 16 residues. The CDR3 bases are TGTGCCAGCAGCATTAGTTGGCAGGGAGCCAAAAACATTCAGTACTTC. It translates to CASSISWQGAKNIQYF.

This chain links TRBV7-3 with TRBJ2-5; D gene unclear. The CDR3 spans 14 residues. V shed 2 bases and J shed 0 bases, with 7 bases lying between them. The V gene's germline CDR1 is SGHTA and CDR2 FQGTGA. The CDR3 DNA reads TGTGCCAGCAGCTTAGCCGGGTACCAAGAGACCCAGTACTTC. Translated, it gives CASSLAGYQETQYF.

The J gene is TRBJ2-7, the V gene TRBV5-1, with D unclear. V gave up 4 bases and J gave up 3 bases, with 17 bases separating them. Germline V gives CDR1 SGHRS, CDR2 YFSETQ. The CDR3 extends over 15 amino acids. The CDR3 spells CASSPPLGRVYEQYF. The CDR3 DNA sequence: TGCGCCAGCAGCCCCCCTTTAGGACGGGTCTACGAGCAGTACTTC.

The chain uses TRBV27 and TRBJ1-5; 7 nucleotides align to TRBD1. V was clipped by 5 bases and J by 0 bases; unmatched bases: 1. The CDR3 is made up of 14 amino acids. From germline, CDR1 is MNHEY and CDR2 SMNVEV (reference sequence). The CDR3 protein is CASSQGVSNQPQHF. DNA for the CDR3: TGTGCCAGCAGTCAGGGGGTTAGCAATCAGCCCCAGCATTTT.

The rearrangement links TRBV4-2 to TRBJ2-3; 7 bases are a match to TRBD2. The CDR3 sequence is 21 residues long. Germline V CDR1 and CDR2: LGHNA, YNFKEQ. Trimming removed 0 bases from V and 0 bases from J; junction bases left unmatched: 18. The CDR3: CASSQDHPPAGVFSSTDTQYF. CDR3 in DNA: TGTGCCAGCAGCCAAGATCACCCTCCGGCGGGAGTTTTCTCTAGCACAGATACGCAGTATTTT.

The chain joins TRBV6-5 to TRBJ2-3, with a possible D match to TRBD2 (5 bases). Trimming shortened V by 4 bases and J by 3 bases, and 17 bases separated the two germline ends. CDR3 length: 16 amino acids. Germline values: CDR1 MNHEY, CDR2 SVGAGI. The CDR3 protein is CASSSLVLSGTDTQYF. The CDR3 DNA is TGTGCCAGCAGTTCACTTGTCCTTTCGGGGACAGATACGCAGTATTTT.

The chain has TRBV5-1 and TRBJ2-5; D is unclear. Germline V gene data show CDR1 as SGHRS and CDR2 as YFSETQ. The CDR3 totals 14 residues. The V and J ends lost 0 bases and 2 bases respectively, with 8 bases between them. The CDR3 DNA reads TGCGCCAGCAGCTTGGTAACAGCACAAGAGACCCAGTACTTC. Translation gives CASSLVTAQETQYF.

This clone was counted a single time. The chain links TRBV28 to TRBJ2-7, with 9 bases fitting TRBD1. Germline loops: CDR1 MDHEN, CDR2 SYDVKM. V lost 6 bases, J lost 2 bases, and 5 bases stayed unmatched. This CDR3 is 14 amino acids long. For the CDR3, the DNA is TGTGCCAGCAGGGGACAGGGTAGAGCCTACGAGCAGTACTTC. Protein product: CASRGQGRAYEQYF.

CDR3 DNA: TGTGCCAGCATTCAAGGCGCGGGTAGCTATGGCTACACCTTC. Encoded protein: CASIQGAGSYGYTF. This rearrangement joins TRBV2 to TRBJ1-2; D unclear. Per the germline V gene, CDR1 is SNHLY and CDR2 is FYNNEI. V dropped 7 bases and J dropped 4 bases, with 16 bases sitting between them. The CDR3 is 14 residues long. The full variable domain, its missing parts supplied by reference TRBV2 and TRBJ1-2, is EPEVTQTPSHQVTQMGQEVILRCVPISNHLYFYWYRQILGQKVEFLVSFYNNEISEKSEIFDDQFSVERPDGSNFTLKIRSTKLEDSAMYFCASIQGAGSYGYTFGSGTRLTVV.

The chain joins TRBV7-9 to TRBJ1-2, with a tentative D call TRBD1 (5 bases). Trimming removed 5 bases at V and 4 bases at J, with 11 bases between. The CDR3 length is 13 residues. Germline V CDR1 and CDR2: SEHNR, FQNEAQ (reference sequence). CDR3 amino acids: CASSPQESYGYTF. DNA for the CDR3: TGTGCCAGCAGCCCACAGGAGTCCTATGGCTACACCTTC.

The chain employs TRBV12-3 or TRBV12-4 and TRBJ2-1; 8 nucleotides align to TRBD2. V shed 7 bases and J 5 bases; nucleotides not matched to a gene: 4. The length of the CDR3 is 13 residues. CDR3 nucleotides: TGTGCCAGCACCAAGCGGGGGAACAATGAGCAGTTCTTC. This gives the protein CASTKRGNNEQFF.

V gene TRBV12-3 or TRBV12-4 combines with J gene TRBJ2-7; D is perhaps TRBD1 or TRBD2 (5 bases each). CDR3 size: 13 residues. Trimming shortened V by 5 bases and J by 3 bases, and 11 bases separated the two germline ends. The chain's CDR3 is CASSGDRRYEQYF. The CDR3 DNA is TGTGCCAGCAGTGGGGACCGTCGCTACGAGCAGTACTTC.

V and J are TRBV18 and TRBJ2-7; tentative D call: TRBD1 (5 bases). Germline assignment: CDR1 KGHSH and CDR2 LQKENI. The germline V and J ends were trimmed by 2 bases and 3 bases, with 17 bases remaining between them. The CDR3 sequence is 16 residues long. The DNA for the CDR3 is TGTGCCAGCTCACCAAGGAGCAGGGCCCACCACTACGAGCAGTACTTC. As protein: CASSPRSRAHHYEQYF.

CDR3 loop: CASRTQGSGANVLTF. The CDR3 DNA reads TGTGCCAGCAGAACACAGGGTTCTGGGGCCAACGTCCTGACTTTC. V gene TRBV28 combines with J gene TRBJ2-6; D is possibly TRBD1 (6 bases). V was cut by 6 bases and J by 1 base, with 10 bases left in between. CDR1 and CDR2 from the germline V gene are MDHEN and SYDVKM. The CDR3 sequence is 15 residues long.

V usage is TRBV18 and J usage is TRBJ2-2, with 8 bases fitting TRBD1. The CDR3 runs 15 residues. In germline, CDR1 is KGHSH, CDR2 LQKENI. The J segment lost 3 bases and the V segment lost 4 bases, leaving 4 bases of the junction unmatched. CDR3 in DNA: TGTGCCAGCTCACGAGGGACAGGCGACACCGGGGAGCTGTTTTTT. It specifies CASSRGTGDTGELFF.

This rearrangement joins TRBV5-1 to TRBJ2-7; 8 nucleotides align to TRBD1. V lost 2 bases to trimming and J lost 1 base; unmatched junction nucleotides: 5. The CDR3 spans 15 residues. Germline CDR1 SGHRS, CDR2 YFSETQ. CDR3 DNA sequence: TGCGCCAGCAGCTTCGGGGGACAGGTTTCCTACGAGCAGTACTTC. It encodes CASSFGGQVSYEQYF.

J is TRBJ2-1 and V is TRBV6-4, with 9 bases matching TRBD1. The germline CDR1 and CDR2 sequences are MRHNA and SNTAGT. Unmatched junction bases numbered 5, after V lost 4 bases and J lost 7 bases. The CDR3 runs 14 residues. The CDR3 sequence: CASSAGTGSNEQFF. Written as DNA, the CDR3 is TGTGCCAGCAGTGCCGGGACAGGGTCGAATGAGCAGTTCTTC.

This chain uses TRBV27 with TRBJ1-4; perhaps TRBD1 as D (6 bases). In germline, CDR1 is MNHEY, CDR2 SMNVEV (reference sequence). This CDR3 has 14 amino acids. V gave up 3 bases and J gave up 8 bases, with 13 bases separating them. CDR3 sequence (DNA): TGTGCCAGCAGTTTTTGGGGGGCAGGAGAAAAACTGTTTTTT. Amino acids: CASSFWGAGEKLFF.

The gene calls are TRBV23-1 and TRBJ1-4, with D possibly matching TRBD1 (6 bases). TRBV23-1 carries the ORF label, with uncertain function. The CDR3 is 16 amino acids. V dropped 6 bases and J dropped 4 bases, with 18 bases sitting between them. The CDR3 DNA follows: TGCGCCAGCAGAGGCGGACGGACAGACCTTAATGAAAAACTGTTTTTT. Its translation is CASRGGRTDLNEKLFF.

The chain has TRBV6-5 and TRBJ1-1; D might be TRBD1 (5 bases). Germline CDR1 MNHEY, CDR2 SVGAGI. The CDR3 has 15 amino acids. With 5 bases removed from V and 1 base from J, the gap between germline ends came to 14 bases. This CDR3 reads CASSPLVGGNTEAFF. CDR3 in DNA: TGTGCCAGCAGTCCCTTAGTGGGGGGGAACACTGAAGCTTTCTTT.

V and J are TRBV5-5 and TRBJ1-5; tentatively, D is TRBD1 (6 bases). From germline, CDR1 is SGHKS and CDR2 YYEKEE (reference sequence). CDR3 size: 16 residues. Trimming left V 4 bases short and J 4 bases short, with 18 bases between. Written as DNA, the CDR3 is TGTGCCAGCAGCCGAGATACCCGACAGGCTAATCAGCCCCAGCATTTT. Amino acids: CASSRDTRQANQPQHF. Based on the CDR3 plus reference TRBV5-5 and TRBJ1-5, the full variable domain is DAGVTQSPTHLIKTRGQQVTLRCSPISGHKSVSWYQQVLGQGPQFIFQYYEKEERGRGNFPDRFSARQFPNYSSELNVNALLLGDSALYLCASSRDTRQANQPQHFGDGTRLSIL.

This chain connects TRBV7-3 to TRBJ2-3, with a possible D match to TRBD1 (6 bases). Trimming left V 5 bases short and J 6 bases short, with 12 bases between. Germline-derived CDR1 and CDR2 are SGHTA and FQGTGA. The length of the CDR3 is 13 residues. CDR3 DNA sequence: TGTGCCAGCAGCATTACAGGGCTGGATACGCAGTATTTT. Translating it yields CASSITGLDTQYF.

V gene TRBV11-1 combines with J gene TRBJ2-1; no clear D gene. Germline V gives CDR1 SGHAT, CDR2 FQDESV (reference sequence). V was shortened by 5 bases and J by 8 bases, with 7 bases between the two germline ends. This CDR3 region has 11 residues. CDR3: CASSTTYEQFF. The CDR3, as DNA: TGTGCCAGCAGCACTACTTATGAGCAGTTCTTC.